This TCR beta chain was recovered during a study of beta chain features in type 1 diabetes. Study results and caveats: Across all four CD4+ subsets, people with type 1 diabetes showed modestly shorter TCRB CDR3s. There was a possibility that cDNA sequencing over-represented cells with high TCR expression.

Of the isolated RNA, all was reverse transcribed, and so the sequenced material was expressed TCRB transcripts. It was found that naive, central memory and regulatory T cell samples averaged about 3.57 million reads. Data came from immunoSEQ multiplex PCR; TCRdb stores just in-frame clones and leaves some out. This repertoire shows around 180,000 clones, 7.5% to 8.5% found once; its top ten account for under 0.55%. This CDR3 has 12 amino acids. The trim removed 2 bases at V and 7 bases at J, leaving 1 base unmatched. Germline values: CDR1 SQVTM, CDR2 ANQGSEA. Many counts were recorded for this clone. Its target is unknown. Every donor provided one heparinised blood draw, which averaged roughly 120 mL. All of the sorted populations showed purity greater than 95%.

The chain uses TRBV29-1 and TRBJ2-5; 10 positions match TRBD2. This clonotype was sampled from a man between 18 and 35 years old with type 1 diabetes. Source material: central memory CD4+ T cells from blood. This CDR3 is CSVELAGATQYF. The DNA for the CDR3 is TGCAGCGTTGAACTAGCGGGGGCGACCCAGTACTTC. The full variable domain, rest sourced from reference TRBV29-1 and TRBJ2-5, is SAVISQKPSRDICQRGTSLTIQCQVDSQVTMMFWYRQQPGQSLTLIATANQGSEATYESGFVIDKFPISRPNLTFSTLTVSNMSPEDSSIYLCSVELAGATQYFGPGTRLLVL.